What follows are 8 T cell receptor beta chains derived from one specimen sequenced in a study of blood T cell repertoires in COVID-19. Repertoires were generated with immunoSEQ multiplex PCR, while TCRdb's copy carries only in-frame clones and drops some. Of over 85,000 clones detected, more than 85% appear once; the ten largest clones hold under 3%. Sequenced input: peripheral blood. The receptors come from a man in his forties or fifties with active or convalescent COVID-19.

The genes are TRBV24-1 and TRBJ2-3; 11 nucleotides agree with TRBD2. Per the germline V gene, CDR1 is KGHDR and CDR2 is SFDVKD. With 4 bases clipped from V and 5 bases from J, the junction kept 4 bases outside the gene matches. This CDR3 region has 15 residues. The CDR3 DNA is TGTGCCACCAGTGACCCCGGGACTAGCGGAGATACGCAGTATTTT. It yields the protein CATSDPGTSGDTQYF.

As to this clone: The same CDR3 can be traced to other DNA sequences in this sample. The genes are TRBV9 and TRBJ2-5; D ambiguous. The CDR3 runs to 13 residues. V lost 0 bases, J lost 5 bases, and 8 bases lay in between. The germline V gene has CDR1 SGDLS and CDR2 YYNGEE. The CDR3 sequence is CASSVGQRETQYF. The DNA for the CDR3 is TGTGCCAGCAGCGTAGGGCAGAGGGAGACCCAGTACTTC.

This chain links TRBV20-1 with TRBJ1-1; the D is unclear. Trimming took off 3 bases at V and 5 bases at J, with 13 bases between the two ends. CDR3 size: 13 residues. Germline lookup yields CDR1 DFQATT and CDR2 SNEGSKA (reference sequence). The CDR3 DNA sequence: TGCAGTGCTAGTGGGTCCAGAGGGACTGAAGCTTTCTTT. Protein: CSASGSRGTEAFF.

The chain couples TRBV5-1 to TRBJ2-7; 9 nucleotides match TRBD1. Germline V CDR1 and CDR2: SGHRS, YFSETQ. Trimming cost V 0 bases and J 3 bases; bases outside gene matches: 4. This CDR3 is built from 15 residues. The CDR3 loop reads CASSLGGTGNYEQYV. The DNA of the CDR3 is TGCGCCAGCAGCTTGGGTGGGACAGGGAACTACGAGCAGTACGTC.

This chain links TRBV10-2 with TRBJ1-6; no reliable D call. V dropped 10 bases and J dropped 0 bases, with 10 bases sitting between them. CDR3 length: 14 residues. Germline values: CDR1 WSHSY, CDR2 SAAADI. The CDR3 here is CATAESSYNSPLHF. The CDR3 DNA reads TGCGCCACCGCGGAGAGCTCCTATAATTCACCCCTCCACTTT.

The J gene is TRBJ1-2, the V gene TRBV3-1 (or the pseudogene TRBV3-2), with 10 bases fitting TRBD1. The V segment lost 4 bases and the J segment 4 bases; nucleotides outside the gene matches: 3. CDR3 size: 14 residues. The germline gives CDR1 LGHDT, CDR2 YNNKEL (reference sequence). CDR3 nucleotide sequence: TGTGCCAGCAGCCGGGGGACAGGGGCCTATGGCTACACCTTC. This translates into CASSRGTGAYGYTF.

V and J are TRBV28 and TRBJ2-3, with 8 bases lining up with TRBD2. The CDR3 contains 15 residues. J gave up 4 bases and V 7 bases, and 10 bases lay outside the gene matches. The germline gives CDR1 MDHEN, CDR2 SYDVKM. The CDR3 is CASNPGGAVADTQYF. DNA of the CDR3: TGTGCCAGCAACCCCGGGGGGGCAGTGGCAGATACGCAGTATTTT.

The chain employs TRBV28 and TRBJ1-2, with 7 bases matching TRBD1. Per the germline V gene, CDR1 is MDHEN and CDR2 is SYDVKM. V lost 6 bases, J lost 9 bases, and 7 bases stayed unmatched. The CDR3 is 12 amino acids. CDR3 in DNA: TGTGCCAGCAGGGGACAGTTTCCGAGCTACACCTTC. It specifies CASRGQFPSYTF.